This T cell receptor (beta chain) is from a study of blood T cells in healthy people across ages. General observations from the study: Diversity of TCR beta correlated strongly with naive T cell percentage. Long-lived donors carried more naive CD4+ cells and greater diversity than aged donors.

Note on this clonotype: The antigen is unknown.

A second PCR of 7 to 11 cycles used a sample-barcoded 5' primer and a J-beta primer mix. Every individual sample yielded 2.5 million or more paired-end reads (each containing CDR3). MiXCR, applied by TCRdb to the 5' RACE reads, yields one record per CDR3 protein. The sample has roughly 410,000 distinct CDR3 sequences; 45% to 60% are singletons. Germline loops: CDR1 DFQATT, CDR2 SNEGSKA (reference sequence). There are 14 residues in the CDR3. This receptor was taken from a man in his sixties in good health. The chain employs TRBV20-1 and TRBJ2-2; D call uncertain. The sequencing input was blood. The chain's CDR3 is CAFWQHANTGELFF. The DNA of the CDR3 is TGCGCCTTCTGGCAGCACGCGAACACCGGGGAGCTGTTTTTT.